The 29 T cell receptor beta chains in this list originate from one sample, sequenced in a study of blood T cell repertoires in COVID-19. The assay was immunoSEQ multiplex PCR, and TCRdb's table has in-frame clones only and misses some. The repertoire holds 140,000 or so clones, with around 87% as singletons. The material sequenced was peripheral blood. The receptor set was obtained from a man aged 45-60 years who had recovered from COVID-19.

The chain employs TRBV9 and TRBJ1-3, with TRBD1 as a possible D gene (5 bases). Germline V gene lookup returns CDR1 SGDLS and CDR2 YYNGEE. The CDR3 sequence is 14 residues long. Trimming took off 0 bases at V and 4 bases at J, with 8 bases between the two ends. CDR3 sequence (DNA): TGTGCCAGCAGCGTAGAGGGGCAGGGAAACACCATATATTTT. Its translation is CASSVEGQGNTIYF. Based on the CDR3 plus reference TRBV9 and TRBJ1-3, the full variable domain is DSGVTQTPKHLITATGQRVTLRCSPRSGDLSVYWYQQSLDQGLQFLIQYYNGEERAKGNILERFSAQQFPDLHSELNLSSLELGDSALYFCASSVEGQGNTIYFGEGSWLTVV.

V is TRBV27 and J is TRBJ1-5; D not resolved. Germline values: CDR1 MNHEY, CDR2 SMNVEV (reference sequence). The V and J ends lost 5 bases and 3 bases respectively, with 8 bases between them. The CDR3 is made up of 13 amino acids. The CDR3: CASSPSTNQPQHF. The CDR3 DNA sequence: TGTGCCAGCAGTCCCTCTACCAATCAGCCCCAGCATTTT.

This clone has more than one count but fewer than ten. The chain uses TRBV10-3 and TRBJ2-1; D may be TRBD1 (5 bases). Germline-derived CDR1 and CDR2 are ENHRY and SYGVKD. The CDR3 has 17 residues. Trimming took off 0 bases at V and 4 bases at J, with 16 bases between the two ends. CDR3 sequence: CAISESGAKRAYNEQFF. In DNA, the CDR3 is TGTGCCATCAGTGAGTCTGGGGCGAAAAGGGCGTACAATGAGCAGTTCTTC.

J is TRBJ2-3 and V is TRBV3-1 (or the pseudogene TRBV3-2); D remains unclear. Trimming removed 6 bases from V and 4 bases from J, with 8 bases in between. CDR1 is LGHDT, CDR2 YNNKEL, per germline (reference sequence). The CDR3 has 12 residues. The DNA of the CDR3 is TGTGCCAGCAGTCCTCCAGCAGATACGCAGTATTTT. This gives the protein CASSPPADTQYF.

This rearrangement joins TRBV6-2 or TRBV6-3 to TRBJ2-7; TRBD1 matches 8 bases. V shed 4 bases, J shed 3 bases, and the junction held 5 bases outside the gene matches. CDR3 length equals 14 residues. Germline CDR1 reads MNHEY; CDR2 reads SVGEGT. In nucleotides, the CDR3 is TGTGCCAGCAGTTCCATGACAGGGGTCTACGAGCAGTACTTC. Protein product: CASSSMTGVYEQYF.

V gene TRBV2 combines with J gene TRBJ1-6; D uncertain. V was cut by 7 bases and J by 5 bases, with 9 bases left in between. The CDR3 is 13 amino acids. Germline CDR1 SNHLY, CDR2 FYNNEI. The CDR3 DNA is TGTGCCAGCATCCGATTAGATAATTCACCCCTCCACTTT. As protein: CASIRLDNSPLHF.

V gene TRBV14 combines with J gene TRBJ1-4; D ambiguous. The V end lost 0 bases, the J end lost 4 bases, and 6 bases lay between the germline ends. There are 14 residues in the CDR3. Germline V gives CDR1 SGHDN, CDR2 FVKESK. The CDR3: CASSQDRSNEKLFF. The CDR3 DNA sequence: TGTGCCAGCAGCCAAGATAGGAGTAATGAAAAACTGTTTTTT.

The chain couples TRBV5-6 to TRBJ2-7; 7 bases agree with TRBD2. The CDR3 totals 16 residues. Germline lookup yields CDR1 SGHDT and CDR2 YYEEEE. V trimming: 1 base; J trimming: 0 bases; junction bases outside the gene matches: 7. The CDR3: CASSLFRGGSSYEQYF. CDR3 in DNA: TGTGCCAGCAGCTTGTTCCGGGGAGGGAGCTCCTACGAGCAGTACTTC.

The genes are TRBV7-9 and TRBJ2-3; weak D call: TRBD2 (6 bases). Germline CDR1 reads SEHNR; CDR2 reads FQNEAQ (reference sequence). This CDR3 region has 15 residues. Trimming pared 0 bases from V and 2 bases from J, leaving 9 bases between. Written as DNA, the CDR3 is TGTGCCAGCAGCTTAGCGGGGGGTAACACAGATACGCAGTATTTT. It codes for CASSLAGGNTDTQYF.

The chain is built from TRBV4-1 and TRBJ2-3; 12 bases agree with TRBD2. The CDR3 loop spans 17 amino acids. Germline assignment: CDR1 MGHRA and CDR2 YSYEKL. The V gene end was trimmed by 0 bases and the J gene end by 6 bases; junction bases not matched to a gene: 7. The chain's CDR3 is CASSQEGSSGGADTQYF. CDR3 in DNA: TGCGCCAGCAGCCAAGAAGGATCTAGCGGGGGGGCCGATACGCAGTATTTT.

V and J are TRBV27 and TRBJ1-1; 10 nucleotides agree with TRBD1. Losses at the gene ends were 5 bases for V and 5 bases for J; bases not matched to a gene: 8. CDR1 and CDR2 (germline): MNHEY, SMNVEV (reference sequence). The length of the CDR3 is 15 residues. CDR3 residues: CASSLKTGGRTEAFF. DNA of the CDR3: TGTGCCAGCAGTCTAAAGACAGGGGGCCGGACTGAAGCTTTCTTT.

This sequence joins TRBV5-4 and TRBJ1-3; 9 bases line up with TRBD1. V was pared by 0 bases and J by 3 bases, with 1 base of the junction left unmatched. CDR1 SGHNT and CDR2 YYREEE come from the germline V gene (reference sequence). This CDR3 has 15 amino acids. The CDR3 coding sequence is TGTGCCAGCAGCTTGGACAGGGGGCTTGGAAACACCATATATTTT. Encoded protein: CASSLDRGLGNTIYF.

CDR3 sequence (DNA): TGTGCCTGGAGTCTGGGACAGAAGACCTACGAGCAGTACTTC. Residues: CAWSLGQKTYEQYF. The chain uses TRBV30 and TRBJ2-7; 7 bases line up with TRBD1. CDR1 GTSNPN and CDR2 SVGIG come from the germline V gene (reference sequence). The CDR3 consists of 14 residues. Trimming took 2 bases from V and 2 from J; bases not matched to a gene: 6.

The chain links TRBV11-2 to TRBJ2-5, with TRBD1 matching over 9 bases. Germline loops: CDR1 SGHAT, CDR2 FQNNGV. V was pared by 6 bases and J by 1 base, with 3 bases of the junction left unmatched. The CDR3 runs to 14 residues. The CDR3 region is CASSSTGGQETQYF. CDR3 nucleotides: TGTGCCAGCAGTTCGACAGGGGGCCAAGAGACCCAGTACTTC.

The chain is built from TRBV30 and TRBJ1-3, with D hard to call. The germline CDR1 and CDR2 sequences are GTSNPN and SVGIG (reference sequence). There are 12 residues in the CDR3. V was clipped by 3 bases and J by 7 bases, with 10 bases between them. The CDR3 DNA sequence: TGTGCCTGGAGGGAGAACGGGAACACCATATATTTT. Translation gives CAWRENGNTIYF. The variable domain in full, with the rest retrieved from reference TRBV30 and TRBJ1-3, is SQTIHQWPATLVQPVGSPLSLECTVEGTSNPNLYWYRQAAGRGLQLLFYSVGIGQISSEVPQNLSASRPQDRQFILSSKKLLLSDSGFYLCAWRENGNTIYFGEGSWLTVV.

The chain links TRBV27 to TRBJ2-5; D ambiguous. Deletions cut 3 bases from V and 2 bases from J, with 7 bases between. This CDR3 is built from 13 residues. Germline V lookup: CDR1 MNHEY, CDR2 SMNVEV (reference sequence). The CDR3, as DNA: TGTGCCAGCAGTTTTCGGAGACAAGAGACCCAGTACTTC. This translates into CASSFRRQETQYF.

This clone occurred a few times. J is TRBJ2-5 and V is TRBV2; D gene uncertain. The V gene's germline CDR1 is SNHLY and CDR2 FYNNEI. This CDR3 contains 13 residues. V was trimmed by 0 bases and J by 5 bases, leaving 7 bases between them. Written as DNA, the CDR3 is TGTGCCAGCAGTGAAGCGAGGTCGGAGACCCAGTACTTC. This gives the protein CASSEARSETQYF.

The chain employs TRBV6-2 or TRBV6-3 and TRBJ2-2, with no clear D. This CDR3 is 13 amino acids long. Germline V gene data show CDR1 as MNHEY and CDR2 as SVGEGT. Trimming took off 5 bases at V and 5 bases at J, with 9 bases between the two ends. CDR3 coding DNA: TGTGCCAGCAGTCAAGTCGGGACCGGGGAGCTGTTTTTT. Amino acids: CASSQVGTGELFF.

The rearrangement links TRBV4-3 to TRBJ1-1; 8 bases are a match to TRBD1. CDR3 size: 14 residues. Trimming took 1 base from V and 3 from J; bases not matched to a gene: 1. Looked up from germline, CDR1 is LGHNA and CDR2 is YSLEER. DNA of the CDR3: TGCGCCAGCAGCCAAGGGACAGGGTACACTGAAGCTTTCTTT. It yields the protein CASSQGTGYTEAFF.

The rearrangement uses TRBV20-1 and TRBJ2-1; D is unresolved. Between the trimmed V and J ends, which lost 6 bases and 6 bases, there was a span of 9 bases. The CDR3 is 11 residues long. CDR1 DFQATT and CDR2 SNEGSKA come from the germline V gene (reference sequence). This CDR3 reads CSAPSFNEQFF. For the CDR3, the DNA is TGCAGTGCCCCGAGCTTCAATGAGCAGTTCTTC.

This clone came up once. The J gene is TRBJ1-2, the V gene TRBV6-2 or TRBV6-3; 8 positions match TRBD1. Germline V lookup: CDR1 MNHEY, CDR2 SVGEGT. The CDR3 extends over 14 amino acids. J lost 2 bases, V lost 6 bases, and 5 bases had no gene match. CDR3 protein: CASSIWTGNYGYTF. In nucleotides, the CDR3 is TGTGCCAGCAGCATCTGGACAGGGAACTATGGCTACACCTTC.

The chain couples TRBV3-1 (or the pseudogene TRBV3-2) to TRBJ2-3; the D gene is possibly TRBD2 (7 bases). Trimming cost V 0 bases and J 6 bases, with 13 bases left between them. The CDR3 is 15 amino acids. Per the germline V gene, CDR1 is LGHDT and CDR2 is YNNKEL (reference sequence). Here the CDR3 reads CASSQESGGRDTQYF. In DNA, the CDR3 is TGTGCCAGCAGCCAAGAGTCGGGGGGCCGGGATACGCAGTATTTT.

This clone appeared once. This chain connects TRBV3-1 (or the pseudogene TRBV3-2) to TRBJ1-1; 7 nucleotides align to TRBD1. Trimming took 4 bases from V and 8 from J; bases not matched to a gene: 10. Germline V CDR1 and CDR2: LGHDT, YNNKEL (reference sequence). This CDR3 has 14 residues. CDR3: CASSLSNWDSEAFF. In nucleotides, the CDR3 is TGTGCCAGCAGCCTCTCCAACTGGGACAGCGAAGCTTTCTTT.

The rearrangement joins TRBV5-4 to TRBJ2-3; 8 positions agree with TRBD1. Per germline, CDR1 SGHNT and CDR2 YYREEE (reference sequence). This CDR3 spans 13 amino acids. V trimming: 9 bases; J trimming: 5 bases; junction bases outside the gene matches: 8. The CDR3 DNA reads TGTGCCACCAGGACAGGGCAGGGAGATACGCAGTATTTT. It translates to CATRTGQGDTQYF.

The CDR3 loop reads CASSLGRTGGPNTEAFF. The CDR3 nucleotides are TGTGCCAGCAGCTTGGGGCGGACAGGGGGGCCGAACACTGAAGCTTTCTTT. The V and J genes are TRBV11-2 and TRBJ1-1; the match to TRBD1 covers 10 bases. CDR3 size: 17 residues. Germline CDR1 and CDR2: SGHAT and FQNNGV. After removal of 3 bases from V and 1 base from J, the junction contained 8 bases not matched to a gene.

The V gene is TRBV6-5, the J gene TRBJ1-1; D perhaps matches TRBD1 (5 bases). The V and J ends lost 8 bases and 3 bases respectively, with 13 bases between them. This CDR3 contains 13 residues. CDR1 and CDR2 from the germline V gene are MNHEY and SVGAGI. In DNA, the CDR3 is TGTGCCAGCCACAGGCAGCCGGACACTGAAGCTTTCTTT. Translation: CASHRQPDTEAFF.

The genes are TRBV6-5 and TRBJ2-6; 8 nucleotides agree with TRBD1. J was trimmed by 1 base and V by 6 bases; bases with no gene match: 2. Germline assignment: CDR1 MNHEY and CDR2 SVGAGI. CDR3 length equals 15 residues. This chain's CDR3 is CASRNRGSGANVLTF. In DNA, the CDR3 is TGTGCCAGCAGAAACAGGGGGTCTGGGGCCAACGTCCTGACTTTC.

J is TRBJ2-7 and V is TRBV7-2, with TRBD1 identical over 10 bases. With 8 bases clipped from V and 4 bases from J, the junction kept 11 bases outside the gene matches. The CDR3 sequence is 15 residues long. The germline CDR1 and CDR2 sequences are SGHTA and FQGNSA. CDR3 in DNA: TGTGCCAGCCGGTTGTCGGGACAGGGGTTTTACGAGCAGTACTTC. This codes for CASRLSGQGFYEQYF.

J is TRBJ2-7 and V is TRBV27; tentatively, D is TRBD2 (6 bases). CDR1 and CDR2 (germline): MNHEY, SMNVEV (reference sequence). V lost 2 bases to trimming and J lost 3 bases, with 14 bases between them. The CDR3 totals 15 residues. The DNA for the CDR3 is TGTGCCAGCAGTTTAGCGGGGCGAGGGGACTACGAGCAGTACTTC. Its protein is CASSLAGRGDYEQYF.